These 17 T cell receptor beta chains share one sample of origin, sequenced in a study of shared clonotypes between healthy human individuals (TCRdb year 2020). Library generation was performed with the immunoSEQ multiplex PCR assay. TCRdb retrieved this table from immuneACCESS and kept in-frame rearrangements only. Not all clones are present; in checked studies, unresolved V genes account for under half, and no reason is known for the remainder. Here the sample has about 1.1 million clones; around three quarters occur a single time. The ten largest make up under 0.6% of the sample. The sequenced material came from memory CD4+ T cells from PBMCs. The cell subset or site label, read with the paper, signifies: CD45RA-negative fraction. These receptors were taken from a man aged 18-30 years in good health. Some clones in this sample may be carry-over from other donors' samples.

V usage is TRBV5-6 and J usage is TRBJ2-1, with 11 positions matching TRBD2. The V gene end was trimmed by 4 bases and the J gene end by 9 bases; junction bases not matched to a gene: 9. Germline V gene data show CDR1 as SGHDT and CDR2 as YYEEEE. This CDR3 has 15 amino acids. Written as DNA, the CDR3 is TGTGCCAGCAGCGCCACTAGCGGGAGCGTCGGTGAGCAGTTCTTC. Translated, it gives CASSATSGSVGEQFF.

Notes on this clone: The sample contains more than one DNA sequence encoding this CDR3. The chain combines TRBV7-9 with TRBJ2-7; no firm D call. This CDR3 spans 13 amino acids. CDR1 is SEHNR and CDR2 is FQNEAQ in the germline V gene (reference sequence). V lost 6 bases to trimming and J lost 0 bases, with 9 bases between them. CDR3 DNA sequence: TGTGCCAGCAGTCCCCCCAGCTCCTACGAGCAGTACTTC. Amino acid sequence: CASSPPSSYEQYF.

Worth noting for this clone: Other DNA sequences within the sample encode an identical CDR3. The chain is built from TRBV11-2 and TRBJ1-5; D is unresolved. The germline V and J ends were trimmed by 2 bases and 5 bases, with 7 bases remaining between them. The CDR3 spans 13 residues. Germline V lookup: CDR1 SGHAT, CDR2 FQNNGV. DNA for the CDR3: TGTGCCAGCAGCTTACGTGGGGATCAGCCCCAGCATTTT. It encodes CASSLRGDQPQHF.

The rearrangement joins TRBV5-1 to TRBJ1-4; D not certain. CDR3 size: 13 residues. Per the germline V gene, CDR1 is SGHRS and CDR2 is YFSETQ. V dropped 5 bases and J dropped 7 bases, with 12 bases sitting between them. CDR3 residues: CASSYGSSEKLFF. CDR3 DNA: TGCGCCAGCAGTTACGGGTCGAGTGAAAAACTGTTTTTT. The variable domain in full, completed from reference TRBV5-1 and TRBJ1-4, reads KAGVTQTPRYLIKTRGQQVTLSCSPISGHRSVSWYQQTPGQGLQFLFEYFSETQRNKGNFPGRFSGRQFSNSRSEMNVSTLELGDSALYLCASSYGSSEKLFFGSGTQLSVL.

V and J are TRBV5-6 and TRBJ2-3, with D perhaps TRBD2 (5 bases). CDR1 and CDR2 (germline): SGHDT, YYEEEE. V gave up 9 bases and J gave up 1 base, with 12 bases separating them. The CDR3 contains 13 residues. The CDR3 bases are TGTGCCACCAACCCAGCGGGCACAGATACGCAGTATTTT. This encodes CATNPAGTDTQYF.

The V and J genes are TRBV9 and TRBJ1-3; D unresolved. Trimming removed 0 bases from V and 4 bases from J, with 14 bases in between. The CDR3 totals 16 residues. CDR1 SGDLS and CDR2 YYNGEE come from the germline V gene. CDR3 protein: CASSVGTLATGNTIYF. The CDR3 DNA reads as TGTGCCAGCAGCGTAGGGACCCTTGCAACCGGAAACACCATATATTTT.

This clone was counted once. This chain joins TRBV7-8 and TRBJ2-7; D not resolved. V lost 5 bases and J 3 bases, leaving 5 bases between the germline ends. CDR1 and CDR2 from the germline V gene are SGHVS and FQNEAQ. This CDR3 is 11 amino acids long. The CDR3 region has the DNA TGTGCCAGCAGCCCGGGCTACGAGCAGTACTTC. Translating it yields CASSPGYEQYF.

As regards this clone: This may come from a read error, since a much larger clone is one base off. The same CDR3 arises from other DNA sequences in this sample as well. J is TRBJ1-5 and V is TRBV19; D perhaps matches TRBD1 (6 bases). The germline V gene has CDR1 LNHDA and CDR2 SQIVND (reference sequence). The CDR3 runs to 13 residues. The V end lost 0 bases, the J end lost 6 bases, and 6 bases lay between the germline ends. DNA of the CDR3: TGTGCCAGTAGTATAGACAGGGGTCAGCCCCAGCATTTT. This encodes CASSIDRGQPQHF.

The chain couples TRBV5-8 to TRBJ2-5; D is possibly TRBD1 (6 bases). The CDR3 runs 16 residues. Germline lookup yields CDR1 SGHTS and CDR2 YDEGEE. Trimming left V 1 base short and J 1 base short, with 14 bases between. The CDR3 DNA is TGTGCCAGCAGCTTGTTTGGCAGGGGAGTCCAAGAGACCCAGTACTTC. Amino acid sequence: CASSLFGRGVQETQYF. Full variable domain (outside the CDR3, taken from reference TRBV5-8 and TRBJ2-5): EAGVTQSPTHLIKTRGQQATLRCSPISGHTSVYWYQQALGLGLQFLLWYDEGEERNRGNFPPRFSGRQFPNYSSELNVNALELEDSALYLCASSLFGRGVQETQYFGPGTRLLVL.

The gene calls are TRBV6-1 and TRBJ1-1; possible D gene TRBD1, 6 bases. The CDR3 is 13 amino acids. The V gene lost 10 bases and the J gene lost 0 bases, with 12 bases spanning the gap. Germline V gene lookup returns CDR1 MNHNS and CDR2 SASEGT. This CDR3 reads CAIRDTLNTEAFF. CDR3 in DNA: TGTGCCATAAGGGACACTTTGAACACTGAAGCTTTCTTT.

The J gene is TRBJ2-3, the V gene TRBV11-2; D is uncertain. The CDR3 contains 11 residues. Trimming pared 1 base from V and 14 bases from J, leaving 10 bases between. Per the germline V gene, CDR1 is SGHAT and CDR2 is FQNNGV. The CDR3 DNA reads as TGTGCCAGCAGCTTAGTCGGGTTAGCGTATTTT. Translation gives CASSLVGLAYF.

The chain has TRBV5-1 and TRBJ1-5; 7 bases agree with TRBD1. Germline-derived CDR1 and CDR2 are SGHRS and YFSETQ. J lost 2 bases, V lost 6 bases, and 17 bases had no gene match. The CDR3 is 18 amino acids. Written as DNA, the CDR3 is TGCGCCAGCATCAAATTCGACAGGGCCGGAGAATGCAATCAGCCCCAGCATTTT. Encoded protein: CASIKFDRAGECNQPQHF. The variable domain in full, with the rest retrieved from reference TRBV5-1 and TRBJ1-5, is KAGVTQTPRYLIKTRGQQVTLSCSPISGHRSVSWYQQTPGQGLQFLFEYFSETQRNKGNFPGRFSGRQFSNSRSEMNVSTLELGDSALYLCASIKFDRAGECNQPQHFGDGTRLSIL.

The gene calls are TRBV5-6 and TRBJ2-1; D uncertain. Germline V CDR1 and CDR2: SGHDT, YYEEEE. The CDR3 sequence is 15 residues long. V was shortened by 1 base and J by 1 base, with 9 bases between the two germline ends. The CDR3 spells CASSLTLRSYNEQFF. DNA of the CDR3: TGTGCCAGCAGCTTGACCCTGCGGTCCTACAATGAGCAGTTCTTC.

The CDR3 sequence is CASSANSGRGFNEQFF. The CDR3 nucleotides read TGTGCCAGCAGCGCAAATAGCGGGAGGGGGTTCAATGAGCAGTTCTTC. The gene calls are TRBV9 and TRBJ2-1; 11 bases match TRBD2. Germline V gene data show CDR1 as SGDLS and CDR2 as YYNGEE. V gave up 3 bases and J gave up 6 bases; unmatched junction bases: 8. The CDR3 runs 16 residues.

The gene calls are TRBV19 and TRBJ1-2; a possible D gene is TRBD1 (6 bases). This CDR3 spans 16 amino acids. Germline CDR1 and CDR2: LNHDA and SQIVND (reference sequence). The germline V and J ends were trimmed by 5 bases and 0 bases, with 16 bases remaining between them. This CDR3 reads CASSARSGATNYGYTF. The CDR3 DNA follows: TGTGCCAGTAGTGCGAGATCAGGGGCTACTAACTATGGCTACACCTTC.

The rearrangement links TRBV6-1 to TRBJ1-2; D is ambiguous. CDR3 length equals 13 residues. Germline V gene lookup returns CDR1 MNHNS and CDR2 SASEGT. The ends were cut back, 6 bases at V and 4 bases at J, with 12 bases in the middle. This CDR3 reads CASRPIGIYGYTF. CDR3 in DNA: TGTGCCAGCAGGCCCATAGGGATCTATGGCTACACCTTC.

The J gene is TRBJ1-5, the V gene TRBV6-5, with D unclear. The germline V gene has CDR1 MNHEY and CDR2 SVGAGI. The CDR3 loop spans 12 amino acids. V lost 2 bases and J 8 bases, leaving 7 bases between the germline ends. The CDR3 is CASSYPGEPQHF. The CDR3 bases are TGTGCCAGCAGTTACCCCGGGGAGCCCCAGCATTTT.